This T cell receptor (beta chain) was identified in a study of shared clonotypes between healthy human individuals. Each subset's genomic DNA was split evenly across several immunoSEQ plates. Only in-frame clones appear in the TCRdb table, and some are missing; sequencing was by immunoSEQ multiplex PCR. The sample holds over a million clones, more than 75% seen once. This clonotype was sampled from a man aged 18 to 30 in good health. Some clones in this sample may be carry-over from other donors' samples. The specimen sequenced was memory CD4+ T cells from PBMCs. Subset reported: CD45RA-negative fraction.

CDR3 region: CASSYGKIYEQYF. CDR3 DNA sequence: TGTGCCAGCAGTTACGGGAAGATCTACGAGCAGTACTTC. The chain joins TRBV6-6 to TRBJ2-7; D not certain. Per the germline V gene, CDR1 is MNHNY and CDR2 is SVGAGI (reference sequence). V dropped 2 bases and J dropped 3 bases, with 8 bases sitting between them. This CDR3 region has 13 residues.